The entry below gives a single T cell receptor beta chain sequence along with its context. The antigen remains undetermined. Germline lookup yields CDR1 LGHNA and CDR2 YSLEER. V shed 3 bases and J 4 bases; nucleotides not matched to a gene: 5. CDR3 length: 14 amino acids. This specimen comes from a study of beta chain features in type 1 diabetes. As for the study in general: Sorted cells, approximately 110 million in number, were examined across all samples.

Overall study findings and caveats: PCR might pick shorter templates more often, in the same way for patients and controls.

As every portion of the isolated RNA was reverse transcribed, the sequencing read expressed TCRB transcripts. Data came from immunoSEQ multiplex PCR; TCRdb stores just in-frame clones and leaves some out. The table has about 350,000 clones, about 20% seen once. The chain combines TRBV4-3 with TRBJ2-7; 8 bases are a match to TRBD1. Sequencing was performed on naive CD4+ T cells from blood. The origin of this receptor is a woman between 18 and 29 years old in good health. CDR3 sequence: CASSQSDRGYEQYF. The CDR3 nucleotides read TGCGCCAGCAGCCAGAGCGACAGGGGATACGAGCAGTACTTC.